This T cell receptor beta chain was sequenced during a study of post-analysis software for immune sequencing data. Comments on this clonotype: Its antigen is unidentified.

Study-level results: About five TRBV segments were more frequent in patients than controls; TRBV5-6, TRBV5-1 and TRBV20-1 belonged to this group. Normalized Chao1 diversity in multiple sclerosis patients fell significantly below that of controls.

Unique molecular identifiers featured in each of the TCR beta cDNA libraries. Via MiXCR, TCRdb re-called the PCR reads, giving one row per CDR3 protein. The sample has almost 700,000 distinct CDR3 sequences, around 64% seen once; the top ten hold about 11%. Trimming removed 1 base from V and 9 bases from J, with 10 bases in between. The CDR3 contains 13 residues. Germline loops: CDR1 SGHTA, CDR2 FQGNSA. The sample was blood. This receptor was taken from a girl aged 2 to 10 with multiple sclerosis. The chain links TRBV7-2 to TRBJ1-5, with a tentative D call TRBD1 (5 bases). CDR3 sequence (DNA): TGTGCCAGCAGCTTAGAAGGGGCGAGGCCCCAGCATTTT. Translation gives CASSLEGARPQHF.